This T cell receptor (beta chain) was profiled in a study of cytotoxic CD8 clonotypes in ibrutinib-treated CLL. Study-wide results and limits: Clonality increased at ibrutinib response, then returned toward baseline at progression.

The CDR3 totals 13 residues. Between the trimmed V and J ends, which lost 7 bases and 2 bases, there was a span of 9 bases. Germline-derived CDR1 and CDR2 are LNHDA and SQIVND (reference sequence). As concerns this clone: The antigen is unknown.

Produced via immunoSEQ multiplex PCR; TCRdb's table is partial and in-frame only. The data contain about 140,000 clones, 77% of them singletons. The sequences come from PBMCs, collected after 12 months of ibrutinib treatment. The chain carries TRBV19 and TRBJ1-5; D is uncertain. The sequence derives from a human donor with chronic lymphocytic leukemia. CDR3 bases: TGTGCCAGTATGACGGCTGGCAATCAGCCCCAGCATTTT. Translating it yields CASMTAGNQPQHF.